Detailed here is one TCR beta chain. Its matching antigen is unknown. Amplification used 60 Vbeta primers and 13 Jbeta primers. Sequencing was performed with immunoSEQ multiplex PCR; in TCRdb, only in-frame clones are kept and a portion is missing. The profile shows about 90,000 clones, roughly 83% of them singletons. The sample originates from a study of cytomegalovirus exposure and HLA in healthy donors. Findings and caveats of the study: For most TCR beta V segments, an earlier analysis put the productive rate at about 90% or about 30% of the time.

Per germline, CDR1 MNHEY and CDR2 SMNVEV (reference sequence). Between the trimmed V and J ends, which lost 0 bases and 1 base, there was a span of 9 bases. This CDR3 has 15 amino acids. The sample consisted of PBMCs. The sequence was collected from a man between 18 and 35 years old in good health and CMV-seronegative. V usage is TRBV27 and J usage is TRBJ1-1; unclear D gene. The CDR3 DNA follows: TGTGCCAGCAGTTTATCCCCCCCAGAGAACACTGAAGCTTTCTTT. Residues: CASSLSPPENTEAFF.